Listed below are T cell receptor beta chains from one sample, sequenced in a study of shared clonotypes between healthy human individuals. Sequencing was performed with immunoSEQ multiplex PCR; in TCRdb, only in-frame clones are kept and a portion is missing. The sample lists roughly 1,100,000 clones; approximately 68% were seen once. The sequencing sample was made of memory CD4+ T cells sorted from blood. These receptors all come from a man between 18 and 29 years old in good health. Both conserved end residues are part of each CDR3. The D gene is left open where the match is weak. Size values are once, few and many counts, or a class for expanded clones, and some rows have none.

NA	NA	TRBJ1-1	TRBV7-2	TGTGCCAGCAGCTTACCTATCGGGAGAGCTGAAGCTTTCTTT	CASSLPIGRAEAFF
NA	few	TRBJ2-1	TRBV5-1	TGCGCCAGCAGCTTGGGTGTGGAGGATGAGCAGTTCTTC	CASSLGVEDEQFF
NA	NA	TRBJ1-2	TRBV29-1	TGCCGCGTTGCTCCAGCCGGGACCGGGGGGGGCTACACCTTC	CRVAPAGTGGGYTF
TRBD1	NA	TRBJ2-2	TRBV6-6	TGTGCCAGCAGCCGACAGGGGATGGGCGGGGAGCTGTTTTTT	CASSRQGMGGELFF
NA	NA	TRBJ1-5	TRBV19	TGTGCCAGTAGTATCGGGGCAGGGGTCACCGGGCAGCCCCAGCATTTT	CASSIGAGVTGQPQHF
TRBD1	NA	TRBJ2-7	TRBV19	TGTGCCAGTACCAGCCGGGACAGCCCCTACGAGCAGTACTTC	CASTSRDSPYEQYF
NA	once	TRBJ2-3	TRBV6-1	TGTGCCAGCAGTGAACAGGGGTCGGGTACGCAGTATTTT	CASSEQGSGTQYF
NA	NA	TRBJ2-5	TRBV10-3	TGTGCCATCAGTGAGTCAACCCTCCAAGAGACCCAGTACTTC	CAISESTLQETQYF
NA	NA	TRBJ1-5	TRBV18	TGTGCCAGCTCAGCCGACAGGAATCAGCCCCAGCATTTT	CASSADRNQPQHF
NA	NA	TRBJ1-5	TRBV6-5	TGTGCCAGCAGTTACCAACAAAATCAGCCCCAGCATTTT	CASSYQQNQPQHF
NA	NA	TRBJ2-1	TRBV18	TGTGCCAGCTCACTAAACGGCCACAATGAGCAGTTCTTC	CASSLNGHNEQFF
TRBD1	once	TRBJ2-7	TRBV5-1	TGCGCCAGCAGAAGGACAGGGGTCTACGAGCAGTACTTC	CASRRTGVYEQYF
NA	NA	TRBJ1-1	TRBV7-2	TGTGCCAGCAGCTTCGACCCGACAGTTGAAGCTTTCTTT	CASSFDPTVEAFF
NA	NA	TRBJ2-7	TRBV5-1	TGCGCCAGCAGCCTGAGCGTGGCCTACGAGCAGTACTTC	CASSLSVAYEQYF
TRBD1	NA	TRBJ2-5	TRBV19	TGTGCCAGCAGAGGACAGGGGCGTGGAGAGACCCAGTACTTC	CASRGQGRGETQYF
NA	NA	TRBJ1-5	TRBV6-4	TGTGCCAGCAAGGCGGGGAGTCAGCCCCAGCATTTT	CASKAGSQPQHF
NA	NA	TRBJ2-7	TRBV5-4	TGTGCCAGCAGCCCGATTCAGGGCGAGCAGTACTTC	CASSPIQGEQYF
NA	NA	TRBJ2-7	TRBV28	TGTGCCAGCAGTTTTCCGACACTGTCCTACGAGCAGTACTTC	CASSFPTLSYEQYF
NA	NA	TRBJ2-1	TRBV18	TGTGCCAGCTCACCACCCTCTCGGAGTGGCAATGAGCAGTTCTTC	CASSPPSRSGNEQFF
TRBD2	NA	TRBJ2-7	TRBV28	TGTGCCAGCATCAGCGCTAGCGGGGACTACGAGCAGTACTTC	CASISASGDYEQYF
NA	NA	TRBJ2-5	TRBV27	TGTGCCAGCAGTTTACGGGACTCTCGCTCGGAGACCCAGTACTTC	CASSLRDSRSETQYF
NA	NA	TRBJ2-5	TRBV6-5	TGTGCCAGCAGTTACACCGTAACGAGGGGGGGGGAGACCCAGTACTTC	CASSYTVTRGGETQYF
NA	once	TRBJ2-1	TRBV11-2	TGTGCCAGCAGCCCCACAATGGGAAGCTACAATGAGCAGTTCTTC	CASSPTMGSYNEQFF
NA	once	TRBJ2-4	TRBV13	TGTGCCAGCAGCTTATACGGAGAGGGCGAAAACATTCAGTACTTC	CASSLYGEGENIQYF
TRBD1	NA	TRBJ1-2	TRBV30	TGTGCCTGGGGGGGACAGAACTATGGCTACACCTTC	CAWGGQNYGYTF
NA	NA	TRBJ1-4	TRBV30	TGTGCCTGGAGTGAGGGAGCTCATGAAAAACTGTTTTTT	CAWSEGAHEKLFF
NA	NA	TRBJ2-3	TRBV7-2	TGTGCCAGCAGCTTAGTTTTCGGGGGTAGCAGGGACCGCACAGATACGCAGTATTTT	CASSLVFGGSRDRTDTQYF
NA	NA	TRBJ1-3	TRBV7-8	TGTGCCAGCAGCTTACAACTGGGGAACACCATATATTTT	CASSLQLGNTIYF
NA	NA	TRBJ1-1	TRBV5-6	TGTGCCAGCAGTGCTGTAAGGCAGCTGAACACTGAAGCTTTCTTT	CASSAVRQLNTEAFF
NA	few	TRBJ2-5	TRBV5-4	TGTGCCAGCAGCTTGGGACAGCTCAGAGAGACCCAGTACTTC	CASSLGQLRETQYF
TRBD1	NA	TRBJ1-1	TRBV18	TGTGCCAGCTCACCGGCTGGGACAGTTAACACTGAAGCTTTCTTT	CASSPAGTVNTEAFF
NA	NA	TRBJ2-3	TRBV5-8	TGTGCCAGCAGCTTAGGAGGTGGGACAGATACGCAGTATTTT	CASSLGGGTDTQYF
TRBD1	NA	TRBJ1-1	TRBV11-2	TGTGCCAGCAGCGTCAGGGGGGGGGACACTGAAGCTTTCTTT	CASSVRGGDTEAFF
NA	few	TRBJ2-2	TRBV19	TGTGCCAGTAGTTTTGGCGGGCAGTCGATCGGGGAGCTGTTTTTT	CASSFGGQSIGELFF
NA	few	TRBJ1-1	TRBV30	TGTGCCTGGAGACTCAGGGGATCAAAGAGGGGTGAAGCTTTCTTT	CAWRLRGSKRGEAFF
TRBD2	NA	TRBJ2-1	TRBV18	TGTGCCAGCTCACCAACTAGCGGGGGCAATGAGCAGTTCTTC	CASSPTSGGNEQFF
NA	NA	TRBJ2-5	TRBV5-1	TGCGCCAGCAGCTTGGAGGGTAGATCGGAGACCCAGTACTTC	CASSLEGRSETQYF
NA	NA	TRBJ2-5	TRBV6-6	TGTGCCAGCAGACGACCGGCGGGCCCCCAAGAGACCCAGTACTTC	CASRRPAGPQETQYF
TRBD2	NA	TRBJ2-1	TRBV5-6	TGTGCCAGCAGCTTGGTGGGAGGGCCGGGAGAGCAGTTCTTC	CASSLVGGPGEQFF
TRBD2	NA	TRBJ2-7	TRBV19	TGTGCCAGTAGCAGCGGGAGCGGGTACGAGCAGTACTTC	CASSSGSGYEQYF